This passage covers 16 T cell receptor beta chains from one sample sequenced in a study of OX40 agonist ivuxolimab in advanced cancers. Sequencing was performed with immunoSEQ multiplex PCR; in TCRdb, only in-frame clones are kept and a portion is missing. The sample includes about 25,000 clones, about 80% seen only once; the top ten take about 1.5%. The source material was CD4+ or CD8+ T cells sorted from blood, sampled in a trial of the OX40 agonist ivuxolimab. Receptors were obtained from an adult with an advanced solid tumor such as melanoma, head and neck, liver or kidney cancer.

V usage is TRBV27 and J usage is TRBJ2-1, with D perhaps TRBD2 (6 bases). Germline CDR1 MNHEY, CDR2 SMNVEV (reference sequence). The CDR3 totals 14 residues. V lost 8 bases, J lost 0 bases, and 11 bases lay in between. CDR3 DNA sequence: TGTGCCAGCGGGGCTAGCGACTCCTACAATGAGCAGTTCTTC. This translates into CASGASDSYNEQFF.

This clone was counted only a few times. The gene calls are TRBV6-1 and TRBJ2-7; the D call may be TRBD1 or TRBD2 (6 bases each). The CDR3 is 14 amino acids. Germline CDR1 reads MNHNS; CDR2 reads SASEGT. The germline V and J ends were trimmed by 2 bases and 7 bases, with 15 bases remaining between them. The CDR3: CASSERGAPREQYF. CDR3 nucleotides: TGTGCCAGCAGTGAAAGGGGGGCCCCTCGGGAGCAGTACTTC.

The chain links TRBV19 to TRBJ2-1, with a tentative D call TRBD2 (6 bases). CDR1 LNHDA and CDR2 SQIVND come from the germline V gene (reference sequence). There are 14 residues in the CDR3. The V and J ends lost 6 bases and 7 bases respectively, with 16 bases between them. CDR3 in amino acids: CASRLRLGENEQFF. CDR3 coding DNA: TGTGCCAGTAGGCTCAGACTAGGTGAGAATGAGCAGTTCTTC.

J is TRBJ2-1 and V is TRBV4-1; 8 positions agree with TRBD2. The germline V gene encodes CDR1 MGHRA and CDR2 YSYEKL. The CDR3 totals 15 residues. V shed 0 bases and J 11 bases; nucleotides not matched to a gene: 9. In nucleotides, the CDR3 is TGCGCCAGCAGCCAAGAGGGGCTAGCGGGCGGTAAGCAGTTCTTC. Translating gives CASSQEGLAGGKQFF.

The chain joins TRBV5-1 to TRBJ2-1, with D perhaps TRBD2 (5 bases). The CDR3 covers 14 residues. Germline V gives CDR1 SGHRS, CDR2 YFSETQ. Trimming removed 0 bases from V and 6 bases from J, with 10 bases in between. The CDR3 sequence is CASSLGGGPNEQFF. The CDR3, as DNA: TGCGCCAGCAGCTTGGGTGGAGGTCCCAATGAGCAGTTCTTC.

The chain combines TRBV28 with TRBJ2-7; the D gene could be TRBD1 or TRBD2 (5 bases each). The CDR3 is 13 residues long. CDR1 is MDHEN and CDR2 is SYDVKM in the germline V gene. Between the trimmed V and J ends, which lost 2 bases and 11 bases, there was a span of 16 bases. In nucleotides, the CDR3 is TGTGCCAGCAGTTTACGAGGGGTCGTGCGAGAGTACTTC. Translating gives CASSLRGVVREYF.

The V gene is TRBV5-4, the J gene TRBJ2-1; no reliable D call. V was shortened by 7 bases and J by 0 bases, with 8 bases between the two germline ends. The CDR3 extends over 13 amino acids. The germline CDR1 and CDR2 sequences are SGHNT and YYREEE (reference sequence). CDR3 sequence reads: CASPLPSYNEQFF. CDR3 DNA sequence: TGTGCCAGCCCCCTCCCCTCCTACAATGAGCAGTTCTTC.

The chain links TRBV6-1 to TRBJ1-2; the D is unclear. The CDR3 extends over 15 amino acids. Germline V gene lookup returns CDR1 MNHNS and CDR2 SASEGT. The germline V and J ends were trimmed by 4 bases and 3 bases, with 15 bases remaining between them. The CDR3 spells CASSGARELDYGYTF. As DNA, the CDR3 is TGTGCCAGCAGTGGGGCCCGGGAGTTAGACTATGGCTACACCTTC.

This clone was found once. The rearrangement uses TRBV5-6 and TRBJ1-2, with D hard to call. This CDR3 spans 13 amino acids. CDR1 is SGHDT and CDR2 is YYEEEE in the germline V gene. V gave up 5 bases and J gave up 5 bases, with 13 bases separating them. The CDR3 region has the DNA TGTGCCAGCAGTCCCGGCCAGCTATATGGCTACACCTTC. Its protein is CASSPGQLYGYTF. Combining the CDR3 with reference TRBV5-6 and TRBJ1-2 gives the whole variable domain DAGVTQSPTHLIKTRGQQVTLRCSPKSGHDTVSWYQQALGQGPQFIFQYYEEEERQRGNFPDRFSGHQFPNYSSELNVNALLLGDSALYLCASSPGQLYGYTFGSGTRLTVV.

The chain carries TRBV7-2 and TRBJ1-6; D unclear. Trimming left V 1 base short and J 7 bases short, with 11 bases between. In germline, CDR1 is SGHTA, CDR2 FQGNSA. The CDR3 runs to 15 residues. The CDR3 spells CASSLVAGRNSPLHF. The CDR3 region has the DNA TGTGCCAGCAGCTTAGTGGCGGGCCGGAATTCACCCCTCCACTTT.

This chain connects TRBV4-1 to TRBJ1-6; possibly TRBD1 for D (5 bases). The CDR3 is 14 residues long. V lost 7 bases, J lost 8 bases, and 15 bases lay in between. CDR1 is MGHRA and CDR2 is YSYEKL in the germline V gene. CDR3 protein: CASKEGGDYSPLHF. In DNA, the CDR3 is TGCGCCAGCAAAGAGGGAGGGGATTATTCACCCCTCCACTTT.

As DNA, the CDR3 is TGCGCCAGCAGGCTATTGGAGCCAGGGGCCTCCTATGGCTACACCTTC. The encoded protein is CASRLLEPGASYGYTF. The chain combines TRBV5-1 with TRBJ1-2; weak D call: TRBD1 (6 bases). The V gene lost 5 bases and the J gene lost 4 bases, with 21 bases spanning the gap. The V gene's germline CDR1 is SGHRS and CDR2 YFSETQ. The CDR3 spans 16 residues.

The rearrangement uses TRBV29-1 and TRBJ1-3; D call uncertain. Trimming shortened V by 0 bases and J by 8 bases, and 5 bases separated the two germline ends. The CDR3 spans 11 residues. Germline values: CDR1 SQVTM, CDR2 ANQGSEA. CDR3 amino acids: CSVEDRDTIYF. CDR3 DNA sequence: TGCAGCGTTGAAGATCGAGACACCATATATTTT.

The chain recombines TRBV7-3 with TRBJ1-1; 7 nucleotides agree with TRBD1. With 5 bases clipped from V and 1 base from J, the junction kept 1 base outside the gene matches. The CDR3 extends over 13 amino acids. Germline lookup yields CDR1 SGHTA and CDR2 FQGTGA. The CDR3 nucleotides are TGTGCCAGCAGCCGGGACAGGAACACTGAAGCTTTCTTT. Translation gives CASSRDRNTEAFF.

This clone turned up a few times. The chain has TRBV27 and TRBJ1-2; D may be TRBD1 (6 bases). Germline V gives CDR1 MNHEY, CDR2 SMNVEV (reference sequence). The CDR3 sequence is 15 residues long. V was shortened by 8 bases and J by 8 bases, with 24 bases between the two germline ends. The CDR3 loop reads CASLGTQGPHRGYTF. CDR3 in DNA: TGTGCCAGCTTGGGGACACAGGGCCCTCATCGGGGCTACACCTTC.

This sequence joins TRBV4-1 and TRBJ2-2; the D is unclear. V gave up 0 bases and J gave up 2 bases, with 7 bases separating them. Germline V gene lookup returns CDR1 MGHRA and CDR2 YSYEKL. The CDR3 sequence is 15 residues long. For the CDR3, the DNA is TGCGCCAGCAGCCAAGAGGGAACAAACACCGGGGAGCTGTTTTTT. It specifies CASSQEGTNTGELFF.